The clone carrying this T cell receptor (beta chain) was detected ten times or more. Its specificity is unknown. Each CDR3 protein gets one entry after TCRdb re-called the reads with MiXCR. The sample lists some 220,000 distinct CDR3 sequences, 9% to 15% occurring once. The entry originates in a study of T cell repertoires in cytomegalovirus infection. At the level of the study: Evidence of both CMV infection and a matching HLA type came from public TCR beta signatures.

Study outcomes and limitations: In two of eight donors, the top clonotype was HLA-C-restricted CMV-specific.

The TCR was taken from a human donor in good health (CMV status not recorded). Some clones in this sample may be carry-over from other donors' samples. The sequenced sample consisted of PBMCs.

CDR3 nucleotides: TGTGCCAGCAGCCCGACCATGAGCGGGGATACGCAGTATTTT. This sequence encodes CASSPTMSGDTQYF. The J gene is TRBJ2-3, the V gene TRBV7-9; weak D call: TRBD2 (6 bases). Trimming took off 5 bases at V and 6 bases at J, with 15 bases between the two ends. This CDR3 spans 14 amino acids. Germline CDR1 SEHNR, CDR2 FQNEAQ (reference sequence). Full variable domain (remainder filled in from reference TRBV7-9 and TRBJ2-3): DTGVSQNPRHKITKRGQNVTFRCDPISEHNRLYWYRQTLGQGPEFLTYFQNEAQLEKSRLLSDRFSAERPKGSFSTLEIQRTEQGDSAMYLCASSPTMSGDTQYFGPGTRLTVL.